This T cell receptor (beta chain) was sequenced during a study of neoadjuvant anti-PD-1 for oral cavity cancer. Turning to the study itself: Patients mostly received three to four biweekly nivolumab doses at 3 mg/kg before surgery.

The CDR3 has 15 amino acids. CDR1 is MNHNS, CDR2 SASEGT, per germline. V lost 4 bases and J lost 0, with 7 bases in between. Time point in this sample: after neoadjuvant nivolumab, at surgical resection. No culture or expansion preceded analysis of these blood cells. The count of this clone is one. As yet, its antigen is unknown. Study-wide points: Only three patients per response group were TCR-analyzed; validation needed.

The repertoire was sequenced with immunoSEQ multiplex PCR; TCRdb's copy has only in-frame clones and lacks some. The data show 6,000 to 9,000 clones, with 65% to 80% seen just once and about 3.5% held by the top ten. Here the sequenced sample was PBMCs, taken after nivolumab (anti-PD-1) treatment. The chain combines TRBV6-1 with TRBJ2-6; D gene uncertain. The receptor was isolated from a person between 40 and 85 years old with oral cavity squamous cell carcinoma. CDR3 nucleotides: TGTGCCAGCAGTGCCGATTCCTCTGGGGCCAACGTCCTGACTTTC. Protein product: CASSADSSGANVLTF.